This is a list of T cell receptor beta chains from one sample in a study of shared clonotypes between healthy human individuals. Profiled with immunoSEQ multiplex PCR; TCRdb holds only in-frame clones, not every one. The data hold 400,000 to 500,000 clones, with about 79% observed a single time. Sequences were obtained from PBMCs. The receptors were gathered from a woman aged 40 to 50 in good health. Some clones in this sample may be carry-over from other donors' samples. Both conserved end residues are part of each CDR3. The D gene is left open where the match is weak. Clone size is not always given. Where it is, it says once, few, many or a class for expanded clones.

CDR3nt: TGTGCCAGCACCGGGGACAGGGCAACGTACGAGCAGTACTTC
CDR3aa: CASTGDRATYEQYF
abundance: NA
j_gene: TRBJ2-7
d_gene: TRBD1
v_gene: TRBV28

CDR3nt: TGCGCCAGCAGCCGAGACGGGTATAGCAATCAGCCCCAGCATTTT
CDR3aa: CASSRDGYSNQPQHF
abundance: NA
j_gene: TRBJ1-5
d_gene: NA
v_gene: TRBV5-1

CDR3nt: TGTGCCAGCAGCTTGGGTGGCGGAGAGACCCAGTACTTC
CDR3aa: CASSLGGGETQYF
abundance: NA
j_gene: TRBJ2-5
d_gene: NA
v_gene: TRBV5-4

CDR3nt: TGTGCCAGCAGCGTTGGCAGCGGGAGATCGGCCGGGGAGCTGTTTTTT
CDR3aa: CASSVGSGRSAGELFF
abundance: NA
j_gene: TRBJ2-2
d_gene: TRBD2
v_gene: TRBV9

CDR3nt: TGTGCCAGCAGCCAAGGTATTGTGGGCAACGGATACAATGAGCAGTTCTTC
CDR3aa: CASSQGIVGNGYNEQFF
abundance: once
j_gene: TRBJ2-1
d_gene: NA
v_gene: TRBV4-2

CDR3nt: TGCAGCGTTGAAAATGGGAGAGCGGGACTCACAGATACGCAGTATTTT
CDR3aa: CSVENGRAGLTDTQYF
abundance: many
j_gene: TRBJ2-3
d_gene: TRBD2
v_gene: TRBV29-1

CDR3nt: TGTGCCACCCGAGGGGACCTCAACTACGAGCAGTACTTC
CDR3aa: CATRGDLNYEQYF
abundance: NA
j_gene: TRBJ2-7
d_gene: NA
v_gene: TRBV15

CDR3nt: TGTGCCAGCAGTCTTAGAAGGACGGGGGCGGGGACAGGACAGCCCCAGCATTTT
CDR3aa: CASSLRRTGAGTGQPQHF
abundance: NA
j_gene: TRBJ1-5
d_gene: TRBD1
v_gene: TRBV7-8

CDR3nt: TGTGCCAGCAGTGAAAATAAGGGAAGGTATGGCTACACCTTC
CDR3aa: CASSENKGRYGYTF
abundance: NA
j_gene: TRBJ1-2
d_gene: NA
v_gene: TRBV6-1

CDR3nt: TGTGCCATCAGCGAGGGACTAGCGGGAAGCAATGAGCAGTTCTTC
CDR3aa: CAISEGLAGSNEQFF
abundance: NA
j_gene: TRBJ2-1
d_gene: TRBD2
v_gene: TRBV10-3

CDR3nt: TGTGCCAGCAAAGTTACAGGGGAATATGGCTACACCTTC
CDR3aa: CASKVTGEYGYTF
abundance: NA
j_gene: TRBJ1-2
d_gene: TRBD1
v_gene: TRBV6-5

CDR3nt: TGTGCCAGCAGCGTAGCCAGCCAAGACAATGAGCAGTTCTTC
CDR3aa: CASSVASQDNEQFF
abundance: NA
j_gene: TRBJ2-1
d_gene: NA
v_gene: TRBV9

CDR3nt: TGTGCCAGCAGCGTAGATGGGACAGGGACCTCCTATCTTACCTTC
CDR3aa: CASSVDGTGTSYLTF
abundance: NA
j_gene: TRBJ2-7
d_gene: TRBD1
v_gene: TRBV9

CDR3nt: TGTGCCTGGAGGTCCCGGGACAGGGGTACCGGGGAGCTGTTTTTT
CDR3aa: CAWRSRDRGTGELFF
abundance: NA
j_gene: TRBJ2-2
d_gene: TRBD1
v_gene: TRBV30

CDR3nt: TGTGCCAGCAGCTTAGGGAAGCGGGAAGGCTACGAGCAGTACTTC
CDR3aa: CASSLGKREGYEQYF
abundance: NA
j_gene: TRBJ2-7
d_gene: TRBD2
v_gene: TRBV11-2

CDR3nt: TGCGCCAGCAGCTTGGACCCTAGCGGTAGCTCCTACAATGAGCAGTTCTTC
CDR3aa: CASSLDPSGSSYNEQFF
abundance: NA
j_gene: TRBJ2-1
d_gene: TRBD2
v_gene: TRBV5-1

CDR3nt: TGTGCCAGCAGCACCTTGGCGGGAGAAGGGTGGGATACGCAGTATTTT
CDR3aa: CASSTLAGEGWDTQYF
abundance: NA
j_gene: TRBJ2-3
d_gene: TRBD2
v_gene: TRBV7-2

CDR3nt: TGTGCCTGGAGCCAGGACACGACCTCTGGGGCCAACGTCCTGACTTTC
CDR3aa: CAWSQDTTSGANVLTF
abundance: NA
j_gene: TRBJ2-6
d_gene: NA
v_gene: TRBV30

CDR3nt: TGTGCCAGCAGTCCCCGTGGCCGGCCCCAGCATTTT
CDR3aa: CASSPRGRPQHF
abundance: once
j_gene: TRBJ1-5
d_gene: NA
v_gene: TRBV27

CDR3nt: TGTGCCAGCAGCGTAATGATAGAAGCAGATACGCAGTATTTT
CDR3aa: CASSVMIEADTQYF
abundance: NA
j_gene: TRBJ2-3
d_gene: NA
v_gene: TRBV9

CDR3nt: TGTGCCAGCAGCTTAGCCGGGACAGGGAACTATGGCTACACCTTC
CDR3aa: CASSLAGTGNYGYTF
abundance: NA
j_gene: TRBJ1-2
d_gene: TRBD1
v_gene: TRBV7-2

CDR3nt: TGTGCCAGCAGCTTTCTCCGGGACAGGGACCACAATGAGCAGTTCTTC
CDR3aa: CASSFLRDRDHNEQFF
abundance: NA
j_gene: TRBJ2-1
d_gene: TRBD1
v_gene: TRBV28

CDR3nt: TGTGCCAGCTGGTCGGGGGGGGAGACCTACAATGAGCAGTTCTTC
CDR3aa: CASWSGGETYNEQFF
abundance: NA
j_gene: TRBJ2-1
d_gene: TRBD2
v_gene: TRBV28

CDR3nt: TGTGCCAGCAGCGTACCTAATCCCAGAAGAGCTAACTATGGCTACACCTTC
CDR3aa: CASSVPNPRRANYGYTF
abundance: NA
j_gene: TRBJ1-2
d_gene: NA
v_gene: TRBV9

CDR3nt: TGCGCCAGCAGACGGGACGTTTACAATGAGCAGTTCTTC
CDR3aa: CASRRDVYNEQFF
abundance: NA
j_gene: TRBJ2-1
d_gene: NA
v_gene: TRBV10-2

CDR3nt: TGTGCCAGTAGTTCGTGGGGTCGCTATGGCTACACCTTC
CDR3aa: CASSSWGRYGYTF
abundance: NA
j_gene: TRBJ1-2
d_gene: NA
v_gene: TRBV19

CDR3nt: TGTGCCATTATAGACGGAGGGATAAACTATGGCTACACCTTC
CDR3aa: CAIIDGGINYGYTF
abundance: NA
j_gene: TRBJ1-2
d_gene: NA
v_gene: TRBV6-1